This T cell receptor beta chain came from a study of neurological immune-mediated disorders. TCRdb independently ran MiXCR on the 5' RACE reads; one entry per CDR3 protein. The repertoire holds tens of thousands of distinct CDR3 sequences, roughly 6.3% seen once, with around 0.6% in the top ten. The CDR3 runs to 17 residues. CDR1 SGDLS and CDR2 YYNGEE come from the germline V gene. Trimming removed 5 bases at V and 4 bases at J, with 21 bases between. Use was made of approximately 1 million CD4+ or CD8+ T cells in sorted libraries. Source material: CD4+ T cells from blood. The J gene is TRBJ2-2, the V gene TRBV9, with a possible D match to TRBD2 (6 bases). The receptor was derived from a woman between 35 and 50 years old in good health. The CDR3 region is CASSPPRLGATTGELFF. In nucleotides, the CDR3 is TGTGCCAGCAGTCCACCCCGACTAGGGGCGACCACCGGGGAGCTGTTTTTT.